One sample yielded the 13 T cell receptor beta chains listed below, sequenced in a study of T cell responses to AZD1222 COVID-19 vaccine. The method was immunoSEQ multiplex PCR; TCRdb's version includes in-frame clones alone and lacks a portion of them. In the table there are about 62,000 clones, 76% of which are singletons. This material consisted of peripheral blood, taken on day 0 of AZD1222 vaccination. These TCRs come from an adult in good health.

This chain links TRBV6-1 with TRBJ2-3; D is undetermined. Germline loops: CDR1 MNHNS, CDR2 SASEGT. Trimming shortened V by 6 bases and J by 3 bases, and 4 bases separated the two germline ends. This CDR3 contains 11 residues. The CDR3 loop reads CASSRTDTQYF. CDR3 coding DNA: TGTGCCAGCAGCCGGACAGATACGCAGTATTTT.

The V gene is TRBV28, the J gene TRBJ1-6; a weak D match, TRBD1 (5 bases). Trimming took off 6 bases at V and 11 bases at J, with 17 bases between the two ends. CDR1 is MDHEN and CDR2 is SYDVKM in the germline V gene. The CDR3 runs 14 residues. Here the CDR3 DNA reads TGTGCCAGCAGCCCCACTCTATCGGGGGCACCCCTCCACTTT. Protein sequence: CASSPTLSGAPLHF.

The chain uses TRBV9 and TRBJ2-1, with 8 bases identical to TRBD2. The CDR3 loop spans 15 amino acids. V shed 4 bases, J shed 6 bases, and the junction held 9 bases outside the gene matches. Germline V lookup: CDR1 SGDLS, CDR2 YYNGEE. CDR3 DNA: TGTGCCAGCAGCATTTCGGGACTAGGCTCCAATGAGCAGTTCTTC. This codes for CASSISGLGSNEQFF.

This chain connects TRBV10-3 to TRBJ2-5, with D possibly being TRBD1 (8 bases). In germline, CDR1 is ENHRY, CDR2 SYGVKD. CDR3 length: 14 amino acids. Trimming cost V 5 bases and J 5 bases, with 15 bases left between them. In DNA, the CDR3 is TGTGCCATCAGTACAGGGGGGGAGTTGGAGACCCAGTACTTC. This sequence encodes CAISTGGELETQYF.

V gene TRBV7-9 combines with J gene TRBJ1-3, with D hard to call. The germline V and J ends were trimmed by 1 base and 2 bases, with 9 bases remaining between them. CDR3 length: 15 residues. The germline V gene encodes CDR1 SEHNR and CDR2 FQNEAQ (reference sequence). This chain's CDR3 is CASSLGGGPGNTIYF. The CDR3 DNA follows: TGTGCCAGCAGCTTAGGAGGAGGGCCTGGAAACACCATATATTTT.

The chain has TRBV6-4 and TRBJ1-2; 8 bases agree with TRBD1. Germline-derived CDR1 and CDR2 are MRHNA and SNTAGT. Trimming cost V 3 bases and J 4 bases; bases outside gene matches: 4. The CDR3 runs 14 residues. As DNA, the CDR3 is TGTGCCAGCAGTGAACAGGGGGGATCCTATGGCTACACCTTC. Protein product: CASSEQGGSYGYTF.

The chain is built from TRBV5-6 and TRBJ1-1; weak D call: TRBD1 (5 bases). This CDR3 is built from 12 residues. Trimming took 7 bases from V and 5 from J, leaving 12 bases between them. Germline lookup yields CDR1 SGHDT and CDR2 YYEEEE. As DNA, the CDR3 is TGTGCCAGCTTCGGGGGGTGGACTGAAGCTTTCTTT. It translates to CASFGGWTEAFF.

In this sample, this clone turned up a few times. The rearrangement joins TRBV5-5 to TRBJ2-2; TRBD1 agrees at 10 bases. The CDR3 has 16 amino acids. V trimming: 4 bases; J trimming: 6 bases; junction bases outside the gene matches: 9. Per the germline V gene, CDR1 is SGHKS and CDR2 is YYEKEE (reference sequence). The CDR3: CASSQRGTGVPGELFF. In nucleotides, the CDR3 is TGTGCCAGCAGCCAAAGGGGGACAGGGGTTCCCGGGGAGCTGTTTTTT.

In its sample, this clone was seen once. The chain couples TRBV18 to TRBJ1-2; D gene ambiguous. Germline CDR1 KGHSH, CDR2 LQKENI. CDR3 length: 13 residues. Trimming stripped 1 base from V and 8 bases from J, with 11 bases between. The CDR3 loop reads CASSPQDRAGYTF. DNA for the CDR3: TGTGCCAGCTCACCACAGGACCGAGCCGGCTACACCTTC.

The CDR3 spells CASSYAALMNTEAFF. DNA for the CDR3: TGTGCCAGCAGTTACGCCGCGTTGATGAACACTGAAGCTTTCTTT. V is TRBV6-5 and J is TRBJ1-1; D is ambiguous. The germline CDR1 and CDR2 sequences are MNHEY and SVGAGI. CDR3 length: 15 residues. The V end lost 2 bases, the J end lost 0 bases, and 10 bases lay between the germline ends.

This clone was detected only a few times. The chain links TRBV27 to TRBJ2-2, with D possibly being TRBD2 (6 bases). V was trimmed by 4 bases and J by 0 bases, leaving 9 bases between them. The germline gives CDR1 MNHEY, CDR2 SMNVEV (reference sequence). The CDR3 totals 15 residues. In DNA, the CDR3 is TGTGCCAGCAGTTGGGGGGTAGCGAACACCGGGGAGCTGTTTTTT. This codes for CASSWGVANTGELFF.

The V and J genes are TRBV6-2 or TRBV6-3 and TRBJ1-5, with a possible D match to TRBD1 (6 bases). The CDR3 is 13 residues long. Germline CDR1 is MNHEY and CDR2 is SVGEGT. Trimming stripped 5 bases from V and 4 bases from J, with 9 bases between. As DNA, the CDR3 is TGTGCCAGCAGTCGGGGGGCGAATCAGCCCCAGCATTTT. This gives the protein CASSRGANQPQHF.

The rearrangement uses TRBV7-9 and TRBJ2-7; D perhaps matches TRBD2 (5 bases). The CDR3 is 15 amino acids. The germline gives CDR1 SEHNR, CDR2 FQNEAQ (reference sequence). V was cut by 1 base and J by 5 bases, with 15 bases left in between. The CDR3 DNA follows: TGTGCCAGCAGCTTAGACGTGACACTAGAAGACGAGCAGTACTTC. Protein sequence: CASSLDVTLEDEQYF.